The T cell receptor beta chain under discussion was sequenced for a study of blood T cell repertoires in COVID-19. The CDR3 loop spans 12 amino acids. Per germline, CDR1 SNHLY and CDR2 FYNNEI. Trimming stripped 7 bases from V and 8 bases from J, with 9 bases between. Recruits, aged about 18 to 100 years, lived in 25 or so US areas. Assignments of participants to cohorts depended upon their own reported clinical history. Donors in Cohort 3 counted as recovered after two negative PCRs, clearance, or symptom resolution. Profiled with immunoSEQ multiplex PCR; TCRdb holds only in-frame clones, not every one. The sample holds over 250,000 clones, over 85% seen once.

The J gene is TRBJ1-6, the V gene TRBV2; D gene unclear. This sequence was found in a woman in her fifties or sixties who had recovered from COVID-19. Source material: PBMCs or T cells enriched from blood (not recorded which). The CDR3, as DNA: TGTGCCAGCACCCTCGGGTATTCACCCCTCCACTTT. It encodes CASTLGYSPLHF. The full variable domain, rest sourced from reference TRBV2 and TRBJ1-6, is EPEVTQTPSHQVTQMGQEVILRCVPISNHLYFYWYRQILGQKVEFLVSFYNNEISEKSEIFDDQFSVERPDGSNFTLKIRSTKLEDSAMYFCASTLGYSPLHFGNGTRLTVT.